This TCR beta chain was profiled in a study of cytomegalovirus exposure and HLA in healthy donors. This CDR3 contains 16 residues. V lost 4 bases, J lost 9 bases, and 12 bases stayed unmatched. The germline gives CDR1 MGHDK, CDR2 SYGVNS. Primers for the PCR totalled 60 Vbeta and 13 Jbeta. Produced via immunoSEQ multiplex PCR; TCRdb's table is partial and in-frame only. This table has 120,000 or so clones, 75% to 85% appearing once. The chain is built from TRBV25-1 and TRBJ2-3; 11 nucleotides agree with TRBD2. This clonotype was obtained from a male donor in good health and CMV-seropositive. Specimen: PBMCs. CDR3 DNA: TGTGCCAGCAGTGTCGGGACTAGCGGCCTTTTGGGGACGCAGTATTTT. It codes for CASSVGTSGLLGTQYF.